The present T cell receptor beta chain was sequenced within a study of T cell responses to AZD1222 COVID-19 vaccine. Study-wide findings and caveats: Seropositive at baseline were only a handful of AZD1222 recipients. Close to half of all spike-specific TCRs reportedly target regions of the variants that are unmutated. Spike-specific TCR breadth rose after two AZD1222 doses, and depth rose as well.

The repertoire was sequenced with immunoSEQ multiplex PCR; TCRdb's copy has only in-frame clones and lacks some. The profile shows about 120,000 clones, roughly 90% of them singletons. The germline gives CDR1 SNHLY, CDR2 FYNNEI. The V end was cut by 7 bases, the J end by 2 bases, with 11 bases between. This CDR3 region has 14 residues. On this clone: What it binds is not known.

The TCR was taken from an adult who received the AZD1222 COVID-19 vaccine. Sequencing was performed on peripheral blood, taken 28 days after the second AZD1222 dose. This chain uses TRBV2 with TRBJ2-2; D remains unclear. The CDR3 DNA reads TGTGCCAGCACCCAGACCCTTAACACCGGGGAGCTGTTTTTT. It translates to CASTQTLNTGELFF.